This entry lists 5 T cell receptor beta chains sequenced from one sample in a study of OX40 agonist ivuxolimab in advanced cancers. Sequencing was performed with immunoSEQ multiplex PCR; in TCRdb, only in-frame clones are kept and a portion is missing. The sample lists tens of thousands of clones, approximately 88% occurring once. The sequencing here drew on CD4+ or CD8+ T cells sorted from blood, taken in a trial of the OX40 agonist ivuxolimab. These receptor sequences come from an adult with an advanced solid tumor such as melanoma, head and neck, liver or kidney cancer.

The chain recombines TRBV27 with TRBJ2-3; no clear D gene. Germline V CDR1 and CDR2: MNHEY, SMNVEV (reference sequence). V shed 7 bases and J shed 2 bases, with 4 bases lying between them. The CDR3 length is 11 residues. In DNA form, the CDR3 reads TGTGCCAGCACCGACACAGATACGCAGTATTTT. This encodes CASTDTDTQYF.

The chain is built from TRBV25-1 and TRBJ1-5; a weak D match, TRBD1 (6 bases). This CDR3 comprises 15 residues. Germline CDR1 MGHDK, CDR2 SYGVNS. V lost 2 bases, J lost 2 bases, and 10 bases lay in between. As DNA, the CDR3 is TGTGCCAGCAGTGAAAGGGGGGGTGGCAATCAGCCCCAGCATTTT. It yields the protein CASSERGGGNQPQHF.

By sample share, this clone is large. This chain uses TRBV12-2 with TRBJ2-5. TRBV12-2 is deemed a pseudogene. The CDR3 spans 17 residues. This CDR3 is CASRLGMGGTEQETQYF. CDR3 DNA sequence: TGTGCAAGTCGCTTAGGGATGGGAGGGACAGAACAAGAGACCCAGTACTTC.

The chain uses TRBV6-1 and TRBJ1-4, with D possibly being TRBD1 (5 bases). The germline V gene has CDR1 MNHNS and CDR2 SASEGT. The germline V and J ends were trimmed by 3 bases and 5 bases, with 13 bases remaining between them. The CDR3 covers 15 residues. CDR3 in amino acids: CASSEQGGSNEKLFF. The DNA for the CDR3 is TGTGCCAGCAGTGAGCAGGGTGGGTCCAATGAAAAACTGTTTTTT.

As DNA, the CDR3 is TGTGCCAGCAGTGAAGAGGGGGCGGGCAATGAGCAGTTCTTC. Translated: CASSEEGAGNEQFF. This sequence joins TRBV6-1 and TRBJ2-1, with 7 positions matching TRBD1. Germline-derived CDR1 and CDR2 are MNHNS and SASEGT. This CDR3 has 14 residues. Losses at the gene ends were 1 base for V and 6 bases for J; bases not matched to a gene: 3.